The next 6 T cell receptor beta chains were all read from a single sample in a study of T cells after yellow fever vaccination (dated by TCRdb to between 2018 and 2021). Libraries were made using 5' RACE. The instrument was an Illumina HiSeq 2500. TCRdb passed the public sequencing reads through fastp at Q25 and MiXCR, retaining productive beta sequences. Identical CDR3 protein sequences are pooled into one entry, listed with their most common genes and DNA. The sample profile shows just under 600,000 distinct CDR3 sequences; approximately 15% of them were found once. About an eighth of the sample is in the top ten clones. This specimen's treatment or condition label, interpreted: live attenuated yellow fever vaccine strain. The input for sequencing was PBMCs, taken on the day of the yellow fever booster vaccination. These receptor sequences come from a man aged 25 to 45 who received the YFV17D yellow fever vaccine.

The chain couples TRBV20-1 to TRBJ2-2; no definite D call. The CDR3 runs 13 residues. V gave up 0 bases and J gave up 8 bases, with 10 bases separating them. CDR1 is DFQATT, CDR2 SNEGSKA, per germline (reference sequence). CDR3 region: CSARDRLAGELFF. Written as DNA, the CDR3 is TGCAGTGCTAGAGATCGACTGGCTGGGGAGCTGTTTTTT.

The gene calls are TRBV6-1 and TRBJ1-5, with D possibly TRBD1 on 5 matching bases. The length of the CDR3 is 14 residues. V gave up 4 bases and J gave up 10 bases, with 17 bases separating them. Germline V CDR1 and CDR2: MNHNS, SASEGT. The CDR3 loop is CASSGRDWGSPQHF. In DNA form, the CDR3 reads TGTGCCAGCAGTGGCAGGGATTGGGGAAGTCCCCAGCATTTT.

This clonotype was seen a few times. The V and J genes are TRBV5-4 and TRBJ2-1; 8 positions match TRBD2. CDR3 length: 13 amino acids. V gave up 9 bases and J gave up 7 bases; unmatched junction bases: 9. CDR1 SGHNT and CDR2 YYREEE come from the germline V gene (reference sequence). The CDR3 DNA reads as TGTGCCACTCACGCGGGGGGAGAGAATGAGCAGTTCTTC. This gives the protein CATHAGGENEQFF.

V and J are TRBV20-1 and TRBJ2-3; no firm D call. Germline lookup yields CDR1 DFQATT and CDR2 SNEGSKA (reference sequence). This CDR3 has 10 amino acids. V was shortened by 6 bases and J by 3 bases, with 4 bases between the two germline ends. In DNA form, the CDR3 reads TGCAGTGCGGATACAGATACGCAGTATTTT. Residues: CSADTDTQYF.

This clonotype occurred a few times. This CDR3 reads CATSRDSGDKETQYF. DNA for the CDR3: TGTGCCACCAGCAGAGATAGCGGTGACAAAGAGACCCAGTACTTC. V and J are TRBV15 and TRBJ2-5; D perhaps matches TRBD2 (6 bases). The CDR3 totals 15 residues. CDR1 and CDR2 from the germline V gene are LNHNV and YYDKDF (reference sequence). Trimming took off 0 bases at V and 3 bases at J, with 11 bases between the two ends.

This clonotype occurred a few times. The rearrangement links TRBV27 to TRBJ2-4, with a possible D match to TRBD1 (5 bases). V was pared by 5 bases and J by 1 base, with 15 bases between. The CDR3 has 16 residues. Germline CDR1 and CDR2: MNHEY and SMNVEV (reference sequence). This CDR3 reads CASSKLGAQAKNIQYF. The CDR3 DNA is TGTGCCAGCAGTAAACTTGGGGCCCAGGCCAAAAACATTCAGTACTTC.